Following are 29 T cell receptor beta chains from one sample sequenced in a study of blood T cell repertoires in COVID-19. Only in-frame clones appear in the TCRdb table, and some are missing; sequencing was by immunoSEQ multiplex PCR. The table records tens of thousands of clones, 89% of them present only once. Source material: peripheral blood. The receptors come from a man in his sixties with COVID-19, enrolled during active disease.

This clone was observed a handful of times. V gene TRBV13 combines with J gene TRBJ2-7; 12 bases are shared with TRBD2. The germline V gene has CDR1 PRHDT and CDR2 FYEKMQ (reference sequence). The CDR3 totals 15 residues. J lost 3 bases, V lost 5 bases, and 5 bases had no gene match. In DNA form, the CDR3 reads TGTGCCAGCAGCCCCGAGACTAGCGGGAGCTACGAGCAGTACTTC. This sequence encodes CASSPETSGSYEQYF.

The genes are TRBV28 and TRBJ1-3; the match to TRBD1 covers 10 bases. V trimming: 5 bases; J trimming: 7 bases; junction bases outside the gene matches: 5. CDR1 and CDR2 (germline): MDHEN, SYDVKM. This CDR3 is 14 amino acids long. In nucleotides, the CDR3 is TGTGCCAGCAGTACCCCGGGACAGGGGAACACCATATATTTT. This codes for CASSTPGQGNTIYF.

The chain uses TRBV5-1 and TRBJ1-2; weak D call: TRBD1 (6 bases). This CDR3 is built from 15 residues. The germline CDR1 and CDR2 sequences are SGHRS and YFSETQ. The V gene lost 1 base and the J gene lost 2 bases, with 12 bases spanning the gap. The CDR3 loop reads CASSLNSGGNYGYTF. CDR3 in DNA: TGCGCCAGCAGCTTGAACAGTGGGGGCAACTATGGCTACACCTTC.

The rearrangement links TRBV12-5 to TRBJ1-1; 10 nucleotides agree with TRBD1. Germline V gives CDR1 LGHNT, CDR2 FRNRAP. The CDR3 runs to 16 residues. Unmatched junction bases numbered 8, after V lost 2 bases and J lost 5 bases. In DNA, the CDR3 is TGTGCTAGTGGTTTGCCTCAGACAGGGGGCAGTACTGAAGCTTTCTTT. Its protein is CASGLPQTGGSTEAFF.

The genes are TRBV27 and TRBJ2-7; weak D call: TRBD1 (5 bases). V dropped 2 bases and J dropped 2 bases, with 7 bases sitting between them. The CDR3 runs 13 residues. CDR1 and CDR2 from the germline V gene are MNHEY and SMNVEV (reference sequence). The DNA for the CDR3 is TGTGCCAGCAGTTTAGGACAACCCTACGAGCAGTACTTC. It is translated as CASSLGQPYEQYF.

The chain combines TRBV4-1 with TRBJ2-1; TRBD2 matches 12 bases. The ends lost 7 bases at V and 9 bases at J; junction bases unmatched: 10. Germline V gene sequence: CDR1 MGHRA, CDR2 YSYEKL. This CDR3 has 15 residues. This CDR3 reads CASINLAGGRAEQFF. CDR3 bases: TGCGCCAGCATAAATCTAGCGGGAGGGCGGGCTGAGCAGTTCTTC.

This chain links TRBV11-3 with TRBJ2-5, with a weak D call TRBD2 (5 bases). From germline, CDR1 is SGHNT and CDR2 YENEEA. V lost 1 base and J lost 9, with 12 bases in between. The CDR3 extends over 13 amino acids. CDR3 region: CASSLGGLAPQYF. The CDR3 DNA follows: TGTGCCAGCAGCTTAGGGGGTCTAGCTCCCCAGTACTTC.

In its sample, this clone was seen once. This sequence joins TRBV27 and TRBJ2-1, with 8 bases identical to TRBD2. Trimming at V came to 5 bases and at J to 3 bases, leaving 12 bases not matched to a gene. The length of the CDR3 is 17 residues. Germline assignment: CDR1 MNHEY and CDR2 SMNVEV (reference sequence). The CDR3 DNA sequence: TGTGCCAGCAGTCACCCCCCGGCGGGAGGAAACTACAATGAGCAGTTCTTC. Translation gives CASSHPPAGGNYNEQFF.

V is TRBV6-1 and J is TRBJ2-1; TRBD2 agrees at 16 bases. The CDR3 covers 15 residues. V lost 3 bases, J lost 14 bases, and 7 bases stayed unmatched. Per germline, CDR1 MNHNS and CDR2 SASEGT. The CDR3 spells CASSEPGLAGGMEFF. For the CDR3, the DNA is TGTGCCAGCAGTGAGCCGGGACTAGCGGGAGGGATGGAGTTCTTC.

V and J are TRBV15 and TRBJ1-2; D uncertain. Trimming pared 2 bases from V and 8 bases from J, leaving 18 bases between. Per germline, CDR1 LNHNV and CDR2 YYDKDF (reference sequence). This CDR3 is 15 amino acids long. Here the CDR3 reads CATSRKREQARGYTF. For the CDR3, the DNA is TGTGCCACCAGCAGAAAGCGGGAGCAAGCAAGGGGCTACACCTTC. The whole variable domain, remainder taken from reference TRBV15 and TRBJ1-2, is DAMVIQNPRYQVTQFGKPVTLSCSQTLNHNVMYWYQQKSSQAPKLLFHYYDKDFNNEADTPDNFQSRRPNTSFCFLDIRSPGLGDTAMYLCATSRKREQARGYTFGSGTRLTVV.

This sequence joins TRBV7-8 and TRBJ2-1; TRBD2 agrees at 8 bases. The CDR3 is 16 amino acids. After removal of 5 bases from V and 2 bases from J, the junction contained 8 bases not matched to a gene. Germline-derived CDR1 and CDR2 are SGHVS and FQNEAQ. CDR3: CASSSLAGGAYNEQFF. For the CDR3, the DNA is TGTGCCAGCAGCAGTCTAGCGGGCGGGGCCTACAATGAGCAGTTCTTC.

The chain employs TRBV9 and TRBJ2-5; 11 bases line up with TRBD2. CDR3 size: 16 residues. Germline trimming cut 3 bases from V and 4 bases from J; bases unmatched to any gene: 8. The germline V gene has CDR1 SGDLS and CDR2 YYNGEE. CDR3 coding DNA: TGTGCCAGCAGCGCCCAACGACTAGCGGGAACAGAGACCCAGTACTTC. Encoded protein: CASSAQRLAGTETQYF.

This clone occurred once. This rearrangement joins TRBV19 to TRBJ2-3; 8 nucleotides line up with TRBD2. With 3 bases clipped from V and 5 bases from J, the junction kept 7 bases outside the gene matches. This CDR3 spans 15 amino acids. Germline V gives CDR1 LNHDA, CDR2 SQIVND (reference sequence). Written as DNA, the CDR3 is TGTGCCAGTAGTATCGAGCGGGAGTTTGGAGATACGCAGTATTTT. This translates into CASSIEREFGDTQYF.

This clone was seen a handful of times. The J gene is TRBJ2-7, the V gene TRBV11-3, with no clear D. The V gene's germline CDR1 is SGHNT and CDR2 YENEEA. This CDR3 has 14 residues. V was shortened by 6 bases and J by 0 bases, with 12 bases between the two germline ends. CDR3 region: CASSPTRDSYEQYF. CDR3 DNA: TGTGCCAGCAGTCCGACTCGAGACTCCTACGAGCAGTACTTC.

This clone was picked up one time. This chain links TRBV3-1 (or the pseudogene TRBV3-2) with TRBJ1-5; D gene unclear. Germline CDR1 reads LGHDT; CDR2 reads YNNKEL (reference sequence). The CDR3 loop spans 15 amino acids. Trimming left V 0 bases short and J 6 bases short, with 12 bases between. The CDR3 loop reads CASSQDSRVRQPQHF. The CDR3 coding sequence is TGTGCCAGCAGCCAAGATTCTCGGGTGCGTCAGCCCCAGCATTTT.

This chain connects TRBV5-5 to TRBJ1-2, with 8 bases identical to TRBD1. After removal of 4 bases from V and 3 bases from J, the junction contained 14 bases not matched to a gene. This CDR3 region has 17 residues. Germline assignment: CDR1 SGHKS and CDR2 YYEKEE (reference sequence). CDR3 DNA sequence: TGTGCCAGCAGCCCGTCAGGACAGGGCCCCCGGGACTATGGCTACACCTTC. Protein product: CASSPSGQGPRDYGYTF.

The chain couples TRBV18 to TRBJ2-3, with D possibly TRBD1 on 8 matching bases. This CDR3 is 17 amino acids long. Trimming stripped 6 bases from V and 0 bases from J, with 19 bases between. Per germline, CDR1 KGHSH and CDR2 LQKENI. CDR3 sequence: CASSLQGAGESTDTQYF. As DNA, the CDR3 is TGTGCCAGCTCTCTTCAGGGGGCGGGAGAAAGCACAGATACGCAGTATTTT.

This sequence joins TRBV6-4 and TRBJ2-7, with D perhaps TRBD2 (7 bases). The CDR3 loop spans 19 amino acids. The V gene lost 0 bases and the J gene lost 3 bases, with 24 bases spanning the gap. Looked up from germline, CDR1 is MRHNA and CDR2 is SNTAGT. CDR3 bases: TGTGCCAGCAGTGACTCGAGAGGGGGGGCTTCCGGCCCCATCTACGAGCAGTACTTC. It is translated as CASSDSRGGASGPIYEQYF.

The CDR3 here is CASSSDSSNQPQHF. Here the CDR3 DNA reads TGCGCCAGCAGCTCTGACAGTAGCAATCAGCCCCAGCATTTT. This chain links TRBV5-1 with TRBJ1-5; D is possibly TRBD1 (5 bases). The CDR3 has 14 amino acids. Germline values: CDR1 SGHRS, CDR2 YFSETQ. V gave up 3 bases and J gave up 0 bases, with 7 bases separating them.

The rearrangement uses TRBV4-2 and TRBJ2-2; D may be TRBD2 (5 bases). The CDR3 loop spans 15 amino acids. V was trimmed by 0 bases and J by 4 bases, leaving 9 bases between them. The germline CDR1 and CDR2 sequences are LGHNA and YNFKEQ. For the CDR3, the DNA is TGTGCCAGCAGCCAAGAGGAGGCACCCACCGGGGAGCTGTTTTTT. Translated, it gives CASSQEEAPTGELFF.

This chain connects TRBV3-1 (or the pseudogene TRBV3-2) to TRBJ2-1; TRBD2 aligns across 14 bases. The CDR3 spans 19 residues. The ends lost 1 base at V and 10 bases at J; junction bases unmatched: 15. CDR1 is LGHDT and CDR2 is YNNKEL in the germline V gene (reference sequence). The chain's CDR3 is CASSQVTSGRGRLGCEQFF. The CDR3 bases are TGTGCCAGCAGCCAAGTGACTAGCGGGAGGGGGCGGCTGGGCTGCGAGCAGTTCTTC.

This rearrangement joins TRBV11-3 to TRBJ2-2; D remains ambiguous. There are 15 residues in the CDR3. Germline CDR1 is SGHNT and CDR2 is YENEEA. The V end lost 1 base, the J end lost 4 bases, and 10 bases lay between the germline ends. In DNA, the CDR3 is TGTGCCAGCAGCTTAGTTACTACCTCCACCGGGGAGCTGTTTTTT. Translated, it gives CASSLVTTSTGELFF.

This clone was recorded once. The CDR3 region has the DNA TGCGCCGGTTATGGTTTTCCGGGACTAGCGGGACACCCCTCCTACGAGCAGTACTTC. Translated: CAGYGFPGLAGHPSYEQYF. The chain couples TRBV10-1 to TRBJ2-7, with 13 positions matching TRBD2. V lost 11 bases and J lost 0; bases outside the gene matches: 19. This CDR3 has 19 residues. Germline CDR1 and CDR2: WNHNN and SYGVQD (reference sequence).

This chain links TRBV6-4 with TRBJ1-2; TRBD1 matches 9 bases. J was trimmed by 9 bases and V by 6 bases; bases with no gene match: 8. The CDR3 has 13 amino acids. Germline V gene data show CDR1 as MRHNA and CDR2 as SNTAGT. CDR3: CASSEVTGGSYTF. In nucleotides, the CDR3 is TGTGCCAGCAGCGAGGTGACAGGGGGGAGCTACACCTTC.

This chain links TRBV4-1 with TRBJ1-2; D is ambiguous. The CDR3 is made up of 15 amino acids. CDR1 is MGHRA and CDR2 is YSYEKL in the germline V gene. V was clipped by 4 bases and J by 4 bases, with 16 bases between them. CDR3 loop: CASSPPGPRVYGYTF. The CDR3 bases are TGCGCCAGCAGCCCCCCGGGTCCGAGGGTCTATGGCTACACCTTC.

The chain uses TRBV19 and TRBJ1-6, with a possible D match to TRBD1 (6 bases). Germline V gives CDR1 LNHDA, CDR2 SQIVND (reference sequence). V dropped 4 bases and J dropped 16 bases, with 17 bases sitting between them. The CDR3 contains 13 residues. CDR3: CASSRDTGPRLHF. CDR3 DNA: TGTGCCAGTAGTAGGGACACAGGTCCCCGTCTCCACTTT.

The V gene is TRBV11-2, the J gene TRBJ2-1; 9 nucleotides align to TRBD2. The CDR3 sequence is 18 residues long. The junction had 7 bases not matched to a gene; V was cut back by 1 base and J by 0 bases. The germline gives CDR1 SGHAT, CDR2 FQNNGV. The CDR3 DNA follows: TGTGCCAGCAGCTTAGTCCATGCGGGAGGGTTCTCCTACAATGAGCAGTTCTTC. It codes for CASSLVHAGGFSYNEQFF.

In its sample, this clone was seen once. The sample has other DNA sequences that encode this CDR3 too. The chain uses TRBV3-1 (or the pseudogene TRBV3-2) and TRBJ2-7; 8 nucleotides align to TRBD2. J was trimmed by 3 bases and V by 2 bases; bases with no gene match: 3. This CDR3 has 14 amino acids. Germline loops: CDR1 LGHDT, CDR2 YNNKEL (reference sequence). The CDR3 nucleotides are TGTGCCAGCAGCCAACGAGCGGGAGTCTACGAGCAGTACTTC. Translated: CASSQRAGVYEQYF.

The chain joins TRBV5-1 to TRBJ1-4, with D hard to call. Per the germline V gene, CDR1 is SGHRS and CDR2 is YFSETQ. V was clipped by 0 bases and J by 4 bases, with 10 bases between them. The CDR3 is 15 amino acids. This CDR3 is CASSLGAPDNEKLFF. CDR3 DNA sequence: TGCGCCAGCAGCTTGGGGGCCCCCGATAATGAAAAACTGTTTTTT.